These 30 T cell receptor beta chains originate from one sample sequenced in a study of early T cells in non-severe SARS-CoV-2 infection. In TCRdb, the 5' RACE reads were re-called with MiXCR into one record per CDR3 protein. The sample includes 15,000 to 20,000 distinct CDR3 sequences, approximately 5.4% of them seen just once. The sample consisted of whole blood, taken at baseline. Source of these receptors: an adult who was a healthcare worker with PCR-confirmed SARS-CoV-2 infection or an uninfected control (not recorded which).

This clonotype came up many times. The chain couples TRBV7-8 to TRBJ2-5; 9 bases agree with TRBD1. The V segment lost 4 bases and the J segment 4 bases; nucleotides outside the gene matches: 10. The CDR3 extends over 16 amino acids. Germline loops: CDR1 SGHVS, CDR2 FQNEAQ. CDR3 nucleotides: TGTGCCAGCAGCTCCTTACCCACAGGGGGCGCAGAGACCCAGTACTTC. Protein product: CASSSLPTGGAETQYF. The full variable domain, with the rest looked up from reference TRBV7-8 and TRBJ2-5, is GAGVSQSPRYKVAKRGQDVALRCDPISGHVSLFWYQQALGQGPEFLTYFQNEAQLDKSGLPSDRFFAERPEGSVSTLKIQRTQQEDSAVYLCASSSLPTGGAETQYFGPGTRLLVL.

This clonotype showed up many times. At one of its ends the junction is not consistent with the germline gene, which may arise from a read error. J is TRBJ2-1 and V is TRBV7-7; D gene unclear. This CDR3 spans 15 amino acids. In germline, CDR1 is SSHAT, CDR2 FNYEAQ (reference sequence). Here the CDR3 reads CASSLVESSYNEQFF. The CDR3 bases are TGTGCTAGCAGCTTAGTGGAGAGCTCCTACAATGAGCAGTTCTTC.

This clonotype was found a few times. V is TRBV7-3 and J is TRBJ2-3; 8 bases match TRBD2. CDR1 SGHTA and CDR2 FQGTGA come from the germline V gene. This CDR3 region has 15 residues. The trim removed 6 bases at V and 0 bases at J, leaving 5 bases unmatched. The CDR3: CASRPGGPSTDTQYF. The DNA of the CDR3 is TGTGCCAGCAGGCCGGGGGGGCCTAGCACAGATACGCAGTATTTT.

This clonotype was recorded many times. The V call is TRBV11-2, the J call TRBJ2-5; the D gene could be TRBD1 or TRBD2 (5 bases each). The CDR3 spans 15 residues. The germline CDR1 and CDR2 sequences are SGHAT and FQNNGV. Trimming removed 3 bases from V and 1 base from J, with 12 bases in between. CDR3 sequence (DNA): TGTGCCAGCAGCTTTTCGGGGACCCCCCAAGAGACCCAGTACTTC. Residues: CASSFSGTPQETQYF.

This clonotype ranks as medium-sized. The chain recombines TRBV20-1 with TRBJ1-4, with D hard to call. CDR1 is DFQATT and CDR2 is SNEGSKA in the germline V gene (reference sequence). The length of the CDR3 is 11 residues. V was cut by 3 bases and J by 11 bases, with 10 bases left in between. The CDR3 region is CSASEGEKLFF. CDR3 sequence (DNA): TGCAGTGCTAGTGAGGGTGAGAAACTGTTTTTT.

This clonotype was counted a few times. The rearrangement joins TRBV29-1 to TRBJ1-5; 11 positions match TRBD1. CDR1 is SQVTM and CDR2 is ANQGSEA in the germline V gene. The V and J ends lost 6 bases and 1 base, in that order; junction bases with no gene match: 5. This CDR3 contains 15 residues. The CDR3 nucleotides read TGCAGCGTCGCAGGGACAGGGGGAAGCAATCAGCCCCAGCATTTT. Translated: CSVAGTGGSNQPQHF.

This clonotype was seen at least ten times. The rearrangement links TRBV10-3 to TRBJ2-3, with D possibly TRBD2 on 6 matching bases. The CDR3 sequence is 15 residues long. Germline CDR1 reads ENHRY; CDR2 reads SYGVKD. V was cut by 6 bases and J by 2 bases, with 15 bases left in between. CDR3 sequence: CAISTGTAVTDTQYF. The CDR3, as DNA: TGTGCCATCAGCACGGGGACTGCGGTCACAGATACGCAGTATTTT.

As concerns this clonotype: A read error may explain this, as a much larger clone is one base away. The chain links TRBV7-6 to TRBJ2-3; no clear D. Per germline, CDR1 SGHVS and CDR2 FNYEAQ. The CDR3 length is 13 residues. DNA for the CDR3: TGTGCCAGCAGCTTAGTGCCTACAGATACGCAGTGTTTT. It yields the protein CASSLVPTDTQCF.

This clonotype was counted ten times or more. J is TRBJ2-5 and V is TRBV12-3 or TRBV12-4; weak D call: TRBD2 (6 bases). V was clipped by 3 bases and J by 7 bases, with 15 bases between them. The CDR3 has 14 amino acids. This CDR3 is CASSFRDLPVTQYF. CDR3 bases: TGTGCCAGCAGTTTCCGGGACTTACCTGTGACCCAGTACTTC.

This clonotype is medium-sized (0.01 to 0.1%) by share. This chain uses TRBV6-1 with TRBJ2-7; D is unresolved. This CDR3 spans 13 amino acids. Per germline, CDR1 MNHNS and CDR2 SASEGT. The V end lost 5 bases, the J end lost 6 bases, and 14 bases lay between the germline ends. The CDR3 nucleotides read TGTGCCAGCAGTTCGGCCGCGAGGAGCGAGCAGTACTTC. Translation gives CASSSAARSEQYF.

In this sample, this clonotype turned up many times. This chain joins TRBV3-1 and TRBJ1-1; D not resolved. The CDR3 is made up of 17 amino acids. V lost 2 bases and J 0 bases, leaving 16 bases between the germline ends. Per the germline V gene, CDR1 is LGHDT and CDR2 is YNNKEL (reference sequence). As DNA, the CDR3 is TGTGCCAGCAGCCAAATAAGCCACGGGGTCGTGAACACTGAAGCTTTCTTT. Encoded protein: CASSQISHGVVNTEAFF.

This clonotype was seen ten or more times. V gene TRBV20-1 combines with J gene TRBJ2-7; the D call may be TRBD1 or TRBD2 (5 bases each). The germline V gene has CDR1 DFQATT and CDR2 SNEGSKA (reference sequence). The V gene lost 0 bases and the J gene lost 2 bases, with 11 bases spanning the gap. This CDR3 comprises 14 residues. CDR3 DNA sequence: TGCAGTGCTAGAGATTTGGGGGAAACCTACGAGCAGTACTTC. Its translation is CSARDLGETYEQYF.

This clonotype has a count of ten or more. This rearrangement joins TRBV4-3 to TRBJ2-7, with 10 bases fitting TRBD1. The CDR3 length is 15 residues. From germline, CDR1 is LGHNA and CDR2 YSLEER. V was clipped by 1 base and J by 3 bases; unmatched bases: 3. As DNA, the CDR3 is TGCGCCAGCAGCCAAGCCGGGACAGGGGACTACGAGCAGTACTTC. Amino acid sequence: CASSQAGTGDYEQYF.

This clonotype was observed many times. V gene TRBV20-1 combines with J gene TRBJ2-7, with a weak D call TRBD1 (5 bases). Germline V CDR1 and CDR2: DFQATT, SNEGSKA (reference sequence). The CDR3 sequence is 13 residues long. V was shortened by 3 bases and J by 6 bases, with 15 bases between the two germline ends. Here the CDR3 reads CSASRGDLPEQYF. In DNA, the CDR3 is TGCAGTGCTAGTAGGGGCGACCTTCCCGAGCAGTACTTC.

This clonotype was seen many times. The chain couples TRBV6-1 to TRBJ1-2; 7 bases map to TRBD1. Unmatched junction bases numbered 4, after V lost 6 bases and J lost 6 bases. Germline lookup yields CDR1 MNHNS and CDR2 SASEGT. CDR3 size: 12 residues. The CDR3 nucleotides are TGTGCCAGCAGCCAGGGGGGGCATGGCTACACCTTC. Translating it yields CASSQGGHGYTF.

This clonotype has at least ten counts. V gene TRBV11-2 combines with J gene TRBJ1-2, with unresolved D. V was clipped by 5 bases and J by 4 bases, with 23 bases between them. The germline gives CDR1 SGHAT, CDR2 FQNNGV. The length of the CDR3 is 17 residues. The CDR3 loop reads CASSTTATDRPVYGYTF. CDR3 nucleotide sequence: TGTGCCAGCAGCACGACCGCGACCGATCGCCCCGTCTATGGCTACACCTTC. The complete variable domain, with remaining parts taken from reference TRBV11-2 and TRBJ1-2, reads EAGVAQSPRYKIIEKRQSVAFWCNPISGHATLYWYQQILGQGPKLLIQFQNNGVVDDSQLPKDRFSAERLKGVDSTLKIQPAKLEDSAVYLCASSTTATDRPVYGYTFGSGTRLTVV.

This clonotype showed up many times. This rearrangement joins TRBV12-3 or TRBV12-4 to TRBJ2-7; the D gene is possibly TRBD1 (5 bases). V was trimmed by 2 bases and J by 4 bases, leaving 12 bases between them. CDR3 length: 14 residues. The CDR3 nucleotides read TGTGCCAGCAGTTTACTGCAGGGAACGTACGAGCAGTACTTC. It yields the protein CASSLLQGTYEQYF.

This clonotype was counted between two and nine times. This chain connects TRBV11-2 to TRBJ2-5; 14 bases fit TRBD2. Germline loops: CDR1 SGHAT, CDR2 FQNNGV. Trimming cost V 6 bases and J 1 base; bases outside gene matches: 4. The length of the CDR3 is 16 residues. CDR3 in DNA: TGTGCCAGCAGACCCGGGACTAGCGGGGGCCAAGAGACCCAGTACTTC. This encodes CASRPGTSGGQETQYF.

This clonotype occurred many times. The CDR3 sequence is CSVRQAMAKNIQYF. The CDR3 nucleotides read TGCAGCGTTCGGCAGGCAATGGCCAAAAACATTCAGTACTTC. The chain recombines TRBV29-1 with TRBJ2-4, with no clear D. This CDR3 has 14 amino acids. Germline values: CDR1 SQVTM, CDR2 ANQGSEA. V gave up 5 bases and J gave up 1 base, with 12 bases separating them.

This clonotype was picked up many times. The V gene is TRBV6-5, the J gene TRBJ1-5; D unclear. Germline V CDR1 and CDR2: MNHEY, SVGAGI. V was pared by 5 bases and J by 3 bases, with 8 bases between. The CDR3 loop spans 13 amino acids. CDR3 region: CASSGLPNQPQHF. CDR3 nucleotide sequence: TGTGCCAGCAGTGGACTGCCCAATCAGCCCCAGCATTTT.

This clonotype was counted many times. The chain links TRBV18 to TRBJ2-4; D is uncertain. Germline V gives CDR1 KGHSH, CDR2 LQKENI. Trimming removed 3 bases at V and 8 bases at J, with 11 bases between. The CDR3 loop spans 13 amino acids. In nucleotides, the CDR3 is TGTGCCAGCTCACCGGAGACCTCCGACATTCAGTACTTC. Translating gives CASSPETSDIQYF.

This clonotype was counted ten times or more. V and J are TRBV7-9 and TRBJ1-5, with D possibly TRBD1 on 5 matching bases. The germline gives CDR1 SEHNR, CDR2 FQNEAQ (reference sequence). V was cut by 5 bases and J by 5 bases, with 16 bases left in between. The CDR3 runs 15 residues. The CDR3 region is CASSPPGGLDQPQHF. DNA for the CDR3: TGTGCCAGCAGCCCCCCGGGGGGGTTGGATCAGCCCCAGCATTTT.

This clonotype has only a few counts. This rearrangement joins TRBV29-1 to TRBJ1-1; tentatively, D is TRBD1 (5 bases). With 6 bases removed from V and 3 bases from J, the gap between germline ends came to 14 bases. Germline CDR1 is SQVTM and CDR2 is ANQGSEA. This CDR3 has 13 amino acids. Here the CDR3 reads CSVGRGEDTEAFF. The CDR3, as DNA: TGCAGCGTGGGTAGAGGGGAAGACACTGAAGCTTTCTTT.

This clonotype was seen a few times. J is TRBJ2-7 and V is TRBV7-6; 8 nucleotides agree with TRBD1. CDR3 length equals 15 residues. Germline assignment: CDR1 SGHVS and CDR2 FNYEAQ. The V segment lost 5 bases and the J segment 5 bases; nucleotides outside the gene matches: 11. The CDR3 sequence: CASSPLRTGSDEQYF. The CDR3 region has the DNA TGTGCCAGCAGCCCGCTCCGGACAGGGTCGGACGAGCAGTACTTC.

There are many counts of this clonotype. This chain connects TRBV12-3 or TRBV12-4 to TRBJ1-3; D unresolved. Between the trimmed V and J ends, which lost 11 bases and 2 bases, there was a span of 10 bases. The CDR3 spans 12 residues. The CDR3 region is CAGGTAGNTIYF. In nucleotides, the CDR3 is TGTGCCGGTGGAACGGCTGGAAACACCATATATTTT.

This clonotype is medium-sized (0.01 to 0.1%) in the sample. The genes are TRBV7-6 and TRBJ2-2; D unclear. The CDR3 extends over 15 amino acids. V gave up 5 bases and J gave up 4 bases, with 14 bases separating them. Germline V gene sequence: CDR1 SGHVS, CDR2 FNYEAQ. The CDR3 DNA reads TGTGCCAGCAGCCTGAAGGGATTGGGCACCGGGGAGCTGTTTTTT. It specifies CASSLKGLGTGELFF.

Judged by abundance, this clonotype is medium-sized (0.01 to 0.1%). This chain joins TRBV12-3 or TRBV12-4 and TRBJ2-4; possibly TRBD1 or TRBD2 for D (5 bases each). V was clipped by 5 bases and J by 0 bases, with 14 bases between them. The CDR3 covers 16 residues. CDR3 nucleotides: TGTGCCAGCAGTCCTCCGCACGGGACAGCCAAAAACATTCAGTACTTC. Amino acids: CASSPPHGTAKNIQYF.

This clonotype has just a few counts. This chain connects TRBV19 to TRBJ2-6; D might be TRBD1 or TRBD2, each matching 5 bases. The germline CDR1 and CDR2 sequences are LNHDA and SQIVND (reference sequence). Trimming shortened V by 6 bases and J by 0 bases, and 9 bases separated the two germline ends. The CDR3 runs to 15 residues. CDR3: CASRERGSGANVLTF. For the CDR3, the DNA is TGTGCCAGTAGGGAGAGGGGCTCTGGGGCCAACGTCCTGACTTTC.

This clonotype has a count of ten or more. The J gene is TRBJ1-2, the V gene TRBV12-3 or TRBV12-4; 8 nucleotides align to TRBD1. This CDR3 is 14 amino acids long. Trimming took 3 bases from V and 5 from J; bases not matched to a gene: 5. The CDR3 sequence is CASSLGGTGYGYTF. CDR3 coding DNA: TGTGCCAGCAGTTTGGGTGGGACAGGATATGGCTACACCTTC.

In this sample, this clonotype turned up many times. V and J are TRBV3-1 and TRBJ1-5; D is undetermined. The length of the CDR3 is 14 residues. V shed 0 bases and J shed 6 bases, with 9 bases lying between them. Germline V gene lookup returns CDR1 LGHDT and CDR2 YNNKEL (reference sequence). The CDR3 DNA reads TGTGCCAGCAGCCAAGATCTGCGGACTCAGCCCCAGCATTTT. Its translation: CASSQDLRTQPQHF.